The entry below describes one T cell receptor (beta chain). Its antigen remains unknown. With 5 bases clipped from V and 4 bases from J, the junction kept 21 bases outside the gene matches. The CDR3 spans 19 residues. Template switching added a universal primer site, and cDNA bore unique molecular identifiers. TCRdb redid the calling of the 5' RACE reads with MiXCR, one entry per CDR3 protein. The repertoire has approximately 590,000 distinct CDR3 sequences, around 9.6% of them found once; the top ten carry roughly 3.2%. This entry belongs to a study of identical twins. Study-level findings and limits: Cross-sectional statistical analysis, not tracking of the same donors, underpinned the conclusions. It was out-of-frame TCR alpha sharing in monozygotic twins that models underestimated. Carriage of fewer insertions was seen in abundant cord blood beta clonotypes, whereas memory repertoires showed none.

A further study also used this sample, focusing on yellow fever vaccine responses in identical twins.

The clonotype originates from a woman between 18 and 30 years old in good health. The rearrangement uses TRBV23-1 and TRBJ2-7; the match to TRBD2 covers 9 bases. TRBV23-1 is an open reading frame, and its role is uncertain. Specimen: PBMCs. CDR3 bases: TGCGCCAGCAGTGCCCGACTTAAGGGGTCAGGACTAGCGATATACGAGCAGTACTTC. Residues: CASSARLKGSGLAIYEQYF.